These T cell receptor beta chains were read from a single sample in a study of blood T cell repertoires in COVID-19. Produced via immunoSEQ multiplex PCR; TCRdb's table is partial and in-frame only. The repertoire includes 310,000 or so clones, 70% to 90% of them detected once, and approximately 5% sits in the top ten. Sequencing used PBMCs or T cells enriched from blood (not recorded which). Receptor source: a woman in her 30s who had recovered from COVID-19. Each CDR3 is given with its conserved first and last residue. The D gene is left open where the match is weak. Some rows have no size entry. The others give once, few or many, or a class for an expanded clone.

v_call	j_call	clone_size	d_call	cdr3_nt	cdr3_aa
TRBV9	TRBJ1-3	few	TRBD1	TGTGCCAGCAGCGCCGACCCACAGGGGGTGAACTCTGGAAACACCATATATTTT	CASSADPQGVNSGNTIYF
TRBV7-9	TRBJ2-7	NA	NA	TGTGCCAGCACCATTTTGCAGGGTAGCTACGAGCAGTACTTC	CASTILQGSYEQYF
TRBV19	TRBJ2-2	NA	TRBD1	TGTGCCAGTAGTATTTTCCCGGGACAGGGGATCTCGGGCCGATCCGGGGAGCTGTTTTTT	CASSIFPGQGISGRSGELFF
TRBV5-1	TRBJ2-2	once	NA	TGCGCCAGCAGCTTGGCCCTTCAAAGCGCGGACACCGGGGAGCTGTTTTTT	CASSLALQSADTGELFF
TRBV27	TRBJ2-2	NA	NA	TGTGCCAGCAGTTTATCGGCACCCCCCCCCGGGGAGCTGTTTTTT	CASSLSAPPPGELFF
TRBV12-3/TRBV12-4	TRBJ1-2	NA	NA	TGTGCCAGCAGTTTACAGGGCCTCTATGGCTACACCTTC	CASSLQGLYGYTF
TRBV5-4	TRBJ1-5	NA	NA	TGTGCCAGCAGCAAATACGACACCGATCAGCCCCAGCATTTT	CASSKYDTDQPQHF
TRBV6-6	TRBJ1-2	NA	NA	TGTGCCAGCAGTTACGTGCTCAGCTATGGCTACACCTTC	CASSYVLSYGYTF
TRBV2	TRBJ2-3	once	TRBD2	TGTGCCAGCAGCCAGCGGGGGCCCACAGATACGCAGTATTTT	CASSQRGPTDTQYF
TRBV7-9	TRBJ2-5	NA	NA	TGTGCCAGCAGCTCTGAGGGATGGGAGACCCAGTACTTC	CASSSEGWETQYF
TRBV7-9	TRBJ1-2	NA	TRBD1	TGTGCCAGCAGCTACCCCCGGGACAGAACTAACTATGGCTACACCTTC	CASSYPRDRTNYGYTF
TRBV28	TRBJ1-4	NA	TRBD1	TGTGCCAGCAGTTCACCGGCAGGGGGTGGTGAAAAACTGTTTTTT	CASSSPAGGGEKLFF
TRBV7-2	TRBJ1-2	NA	TRBD1	TGTGCCAGCAGCGGATCAGGGGGAGGATATGGCTACACCTTC	CASSGSGGGYGYTF
TRBV6-2/TRBV6-3	TRBJ1-5	NA	TRBD1	TGTGCCAGCAGTTACGGGACAGGGTCGCGTCAGCCCCAGCATTTT	CASSYGTGSRQPQHF